These 20 T cell receptor beta chains were sequenced from one sample in a study of blood T cell repertoires in COVID-19. Assay: immunoSEQ multiplex PCR; the TCRdb copy retains only in-frame clones and omits some. Of 350,000 to 550,000 clones listed, nearly 90% are singletons. The sample consisted of PBMCs or T cells enriched from blood (not recorded which). These TCRs come from a woman between 18 and 29 years old with acute COVID-19.

The gene calls are TRBV5-1 and TRBJ1-6; weak D call: TRBD1 (6 bases). Germline V gives CDR1 SGHRS, CDR2 YFSETQ. V was clipped by 4 bases and J by 3 bases, with 11 bases between them. The CDR3 sequence is 15 residues long. The chain's CDR3 is CASSAGEIYNSPLHF. CDR3 coding DNA: TGCGCCAGCAGCGCAGGGGAGATCTATAATTCACCCCTCCACTTT.

This sequence joins TRBV28 and TRBJ2-1, with TRBD1 matching over 10 bases. The junction had 7 bases not matched to a gene; V was cut back by 6 bases and J by 2 bases. In germline, CDR1 is MDHEN, CDR2 SYDVKM. This CDR3 has 16 residues. In DNA, the CDR3 is TGTGCCAGCAGCCGTATGGGACAGGGGCCCTACAATGAGCAGTTCTTC. Its translation: CASSRMGQGPYNEQFF.

This chain links TRBV7-9 with TRBJ2-7, with D maybe TRBD2 (6 bases). V lost 2 bases and J 3 bases, leaving 14 bases between the germline ends. Germline V gene data show CDR1 as SEHNR and CDR2 as FQNEAQ (reference sequence). This CDR3 has 15 amino acids. Here the CDR3 DNA reads TGTGCCAGCAGCTTAACCCTTAGCGGATACTACGAGCAGTACTTC. Encoded protein: CASSLTLSGYYEQYF.

This rearrangement joins TRBV21-1 to TRBJ1-2; the table's TRBD1 call for D was not verified on the DNA. TRBV21-1 counts as a pseudogene. The CDR3 runs 13 residues. In nucleotides, the CDR3 is TGTGCCAGCAGCAATGGGACAGAGAGTGGCTACACCTTC. This translates into CASSNGTESGYTF.

V is TRBV3-1 (or the pseudogene TRBV3-2) and J is TRBJ2-7; 7 nucleotides agree with TRBD1. The junction had 9 bases not matched to a gene; V was cut back by 1 base and J by 3 bases. This CDR3 contains 16 residues. The germline V gene has CDR1 LGHDT and CDR2 YNNKEL (reference sequence). For the CDR3, the DNA is TGTGCCAGCAGCCAAGTCGGGACAGCGGCTCACTACGAGCAGTACTTC. This codes for CASSQVGTAAHYEQYF.

The chain links TRBV15 to TRBJ2-7, with D possibly matching TRBD1 (5 bases). V was trimmed by 0 bases and J by 5 bases, leaving 11 bases between them. The CDR3 covers 14 residues. CDR1 LNHNV and CDR2 YYDKDF come from the germline V gene (reference sequence). CDR3 coding DNA: TGTGCCACCAGCAGAGAAGGGGTGGGTGACGAGCAGTACTTC. Translation gives CATSREGVGDEQYF. Combining the CDR3 with reference TRBV15 and TRBJ2-7 gives the whole variable domain DAMVIQNPRYQVTQFGKPVTLSCSQTLNHNVMYWYQQKSSQAPKLLFHYYDKDFNNEADTPDNFQSRRPNTSFCFLDIRSPGLGDTAMYLCATSREGVGDEQYFGPGTRLTVT.

This clone is a singleton in its sample. The CDR3 reads CASSQNWGKVTDTQYF. The CDR3 DNA reads TGCGCCAGCAGCCAGAACTGGGGCAAGGTCACAGATACGCAGTATTTT. The chain carries TRBV4-1 and TRBJ2-3, with a possible D match to TRBD1 (5 bases). The CDR3 runs to 16 residues. V was clipped by 3 bases and J by 2 bases, with 15 bases between them. Germline lookup yields CDR1 MGHRA and CDR2 YSYEKL.

This sequence joins TRBV6-5 and TRBJ2-7; TRBD1 matches 7 bases. The CDR3 sequence is 14 residues long. V was pared by 2 bases and J by 5 bases, with 6 bases of the junction left unmatched. Germline loops: CDR1 MNHEY, CDR2 SVGAGI. In DNA, the CDR3 is TGTGCCAGCAGTTACGACAGGGCAACCCACGAGCAGTACTTC. This sequence encodes CASSYDRATHEQYF.

The CDR3 region is CASSRDLQETQYF. The DNA of the CDR3 is TGTGCCAGCAGCCGGGACTTACAAGAGACCCAGTACTTC. This sequence joins TRBV3-1 (or the pseudogene TRBV3-2) and TRBJ2-5; a possible D gene is TRBD2 (6 bases). The CDR3 has 13 amino acids. From germline, CDR1 is LGHDT and CDR2 YNNKEL (reference sequence). The V gene lost 4 bases and the J gene lost 2 bases, with 8 bases spanning the gap.

This chain uses TRBV28 with TRBJ1-2; weak D call: TRBD1 (6 bases). Trimming cost V 6 bases and J 6 bases, with 14 bases left between them. Germline lookup yields CDR1 MDHEN and CDR2 SYDVKM. The CDR3 runs to 13 residues. CDR3 in DNA: TGTGCCAGCAGCGTAAGGACAGTCGATGGCTACACCTTC. It encodes CASSVRTVDGYTF.

The CDR3 sequence: CASSLRQSSNQPQHF. The CDR3 DNA is TGTGCCAGCAGCTTGCGACAGTCTAGCAATCAGCCCCAGCATTTT. V usage is TRBV5-5 and J usage is TRBJ1-5, with TRBD1 as a possible D gene (5 bases). V lost 1 base and J 0 bases, leaving 8 bases between the germline ends. The CDR3 sequence is 15 residues long. Germline V gives CDR1 SGHKS, CDR2 YYEKEE (reference sequence).

This chain joins TRBV5-4 and TRBJ1-5; D gene ambiguous. Trimming shortened V by 2 bases and J by 2 bases, and 2 bases separated the two germline ends. CDR1 SGHNT and CDR2 YYREEE come from the germline V gene (reference sequence). The CDR3 is 12 residues long. In DNA, the CDR3 is TGTGCCAGCAGCTTCGGCAATCAGCCCCAGCATTTT. Protein: CASSFGNQPQHF.

The V and J genes are TRBV7-6 and TRBJ1-1, with a tentative D call TRBD1 (5 bases). There are 18 residues in the CDR3. Per germline, CDR1 SGHVS and CDR2 FNYEAQ. V shed 0 bases and J shed 0 bases, with 17 bases lying between them. CDR3 DNA: TGTGCCAGCAGCTTAGCTCCCGGACTAGAGGGGATGAACACTGAAGCTTTCTTT. As protein: CASSLAPGLEGMNTEAFF.

This chain uses TRBV19 with TRBJ1-2; 8 positions agree with TRBD1. J lost 8 bases, V lost 5 bases, and 10 bases had no gene match. Per the germline V gene, CDR1 is LNHDA and CDR2 is SQIVND (reference sequence). This CDR3 comprises 14 residues. The CDR3: CASSGIDRGGGYTF. In nucleotides, the CDR3 is TGTGCCAGTAGTGGGATCGACAGGGGCGGCGGCTACACCTTC.

The sample holds one count of this clone. The chain combines TRBV5-1 with TRBJ2-7, with 7 bases aligning to TRBD1. The V and J ends lost 5 bases and 5 bases, in that order; junction bases with no gene match: 7. This CDR3 has 13 amino acids. Germline CDR1 is SGHRS and CDR2 is YFSETQ. CDR3 in amino acids: CASRPGQTHEQYF. The CDR3 nucleotides are TGCGCCAGCAGGCCGGGACAGACGCACGAGCAGTACTTC. Combining the CDR3 with reference TRBV5-1 and TRBJ2-7 gives the whole variable domain KAGVTQTPRYLIKTRGQQVTLSCSPISGHRSVSWYQQTPGQGLQFLFEYFSETQRNKGNFPGRFSGRQFSNSRSEMNVSTLELGDSALYLCASRPGQTHEQYFGPGTRLTVT.

This sequence joins TRBV30 and TRBJ1-2; TRBD1 is a possible D gene (5 bases). CDR3 size: 13 residues. Germline CDR1 GTSNPN, CDR2 SVGIG (reference sequence). V was shortened by 1 base and J by 4 bases, with 10 bases between the two germline ends. The DNA for the CDR3 is TGTGCCTGGAGTGATGGGGGAGGCTATGGCTACACCTTC. Translation gives CAWSDGGGYGYTF.

Details on this clone: The junction and the germline gene differ at one end; a read error may be behind it. The chain uses TRBV4-1 and TRBJ1-6; perhaps TRBD1 as D (6 bases). The CDR3 covers 17 residues. The germline gives CDR1 MGHRA, CDR2 YSYEKL. The CDR3 DNA reads as TGCGCCAGCAGCCACTCAACAGGGTTCGGCCTGAATTTACCCCTCCACTTT. This codes for CASSHSTGFGLNLPLHF.

In DNA, the CDR3 is TGTGCCAGCAGCTGGGGGGGGATGAGAAACAATGAGCAGTTCTTC. Encoded protein: CASSWGGMRNNEQFF. The V and J genes are TRBV7-6 and TRBJ2-1; 7 bases line up with TRBD2. The CDR3 extends over 15 amino acids. Germline CDR1 reads SGHVS; CDR2 reads FNYEAQ. V lost 4 bases to trimming and J lost 5 bases; unmatched junction nucleotides: 8.

The chain carries TRBV10-3 and TRBJ1-6, with unresolved D. This CDR3 region has 16 residues. CDR1 and CDR2 (germline): ENHRY, SYGVKD. Trimming removed 4 bases from V and 0 bases from J, with 10 bases in between. The CDR3 region is CAISVEASSYNSPLHF. CDR3 DNA: TGTGCCATCAGTGTGGAGGCGAGCTCCTATAATTCACCCCTCCACTTT.

This rearrangement joins TRBV5-8 to TRBJ1-5; 8 nucleotides line up with TRBD1. The CDR3 runs to 17 residues. With V trimmed by 4 bases and J by 2 bases, 11 bases remained unmatched. The V gene's germline CDR1 is SGHTS and CDR2 YDEGEE. The CDR3 nucleotides read TGTGCCAGCAGCCCGGACAGGGCCGAAGTGGGCAATCAGCCCCAGCATTTT. Translated, it gives CASSPDRAEVGNQPQHF. The full variable domain, in which reference TRBV5-8 and TRBJ1-5 provide the parts outside the CDR3, is EAGVTQSPTHLIKTRGQQATLRCSPISGHTSVYWYQQALGLGLQFLLWYDEGEERNRGNFPPRFSGRQFPNYSSELNVNALELEDSALYLCASSPDRAEVGNQPQHFGDGTRLSIL.